This record covers a single T cell receptor (beta chain). This sample is part of a study of blood T cell repertoires in COVID-19. Study overall: Italy, Spain and the United States were the sources of the convalescent and acute COVID-19 samples.

CDR1 SGHRS and CDR2 YFSETQ come from the germline V gene. Trimming pared 2 bases from V and 5 bases from J, leaving 16 bases between. The CDR3 consists of 16 residues. Measured with immunoSEQ multiplex PCR; TCRdb has only the in-frame clones, and not every one. The repertoire consists of 150,000 to 200,000 clones, with around nine tenths occurring once and the leading ten covering over 3.5%. This sequence joins TRBV5-1 and TRBJ2-2; TRBD2 is a possible D gene (6 bases). This TCR was sampled from a man in his late teens or twenties with active or convalescent COVID-19. Input material: peripheral blood. The CDR3 region is CASSFVSGGGTGELFF. The CDR3 nucleotides are TGCGCCAGCAGCTTTGTCTCCGGGGGAGGAACCGGGGAGCTGTTTTTT.